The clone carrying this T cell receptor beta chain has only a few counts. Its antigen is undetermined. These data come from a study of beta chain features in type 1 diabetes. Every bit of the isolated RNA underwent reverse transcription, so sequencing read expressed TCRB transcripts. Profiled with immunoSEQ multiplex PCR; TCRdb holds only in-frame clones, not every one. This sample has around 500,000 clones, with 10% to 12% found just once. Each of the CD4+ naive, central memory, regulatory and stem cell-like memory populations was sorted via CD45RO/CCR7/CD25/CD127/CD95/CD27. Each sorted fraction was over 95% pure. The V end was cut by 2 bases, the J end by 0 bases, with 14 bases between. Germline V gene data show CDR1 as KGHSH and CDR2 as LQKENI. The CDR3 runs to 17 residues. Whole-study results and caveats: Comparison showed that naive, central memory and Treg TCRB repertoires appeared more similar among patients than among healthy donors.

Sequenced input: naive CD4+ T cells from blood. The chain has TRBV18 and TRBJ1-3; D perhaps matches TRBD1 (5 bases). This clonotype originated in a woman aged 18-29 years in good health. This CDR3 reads CASSPEFGTDSGNTIYF. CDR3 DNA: TGTGCCAGCTCACCAGAGTTCGGGACTGACTCTGGAAACACCATATATTTT.